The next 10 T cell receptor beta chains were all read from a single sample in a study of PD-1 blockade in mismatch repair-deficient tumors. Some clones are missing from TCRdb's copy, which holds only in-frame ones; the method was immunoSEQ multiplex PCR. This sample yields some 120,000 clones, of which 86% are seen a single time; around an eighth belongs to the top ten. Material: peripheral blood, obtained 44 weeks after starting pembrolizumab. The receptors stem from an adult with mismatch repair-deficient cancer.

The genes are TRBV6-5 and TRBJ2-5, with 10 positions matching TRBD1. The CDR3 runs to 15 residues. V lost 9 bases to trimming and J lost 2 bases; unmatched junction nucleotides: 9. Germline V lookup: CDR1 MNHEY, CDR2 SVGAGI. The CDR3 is CASDRGPARQETQYF. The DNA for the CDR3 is TGTGCCAGTGACAGGGGGCCCGCACGACAAGAGACCCAGTACTTC.

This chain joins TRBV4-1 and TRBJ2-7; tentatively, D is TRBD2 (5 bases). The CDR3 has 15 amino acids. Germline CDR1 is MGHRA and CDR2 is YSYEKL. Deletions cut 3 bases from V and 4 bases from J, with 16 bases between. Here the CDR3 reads CASSQLRGWGYEQYF. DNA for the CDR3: TGCGCCAGCAGCCAGCTCCGGGGTTGGGGATACGAGCAGTACTTC.

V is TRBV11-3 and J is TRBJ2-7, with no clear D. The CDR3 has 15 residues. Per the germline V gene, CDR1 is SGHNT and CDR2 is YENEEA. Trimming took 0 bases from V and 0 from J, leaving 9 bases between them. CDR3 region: CASSLDHQTSYEQYF. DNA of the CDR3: TGTGCCAGCAGCTTAGATCACCAGACCTCCTACGAGCAGTACTTC.

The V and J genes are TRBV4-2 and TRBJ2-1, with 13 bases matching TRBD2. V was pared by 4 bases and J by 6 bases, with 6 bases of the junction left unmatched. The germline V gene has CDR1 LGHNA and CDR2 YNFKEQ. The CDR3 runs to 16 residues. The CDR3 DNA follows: TGTGCCAGCAGCCTAAGGTGGACTAGCGGGAGCAATGAGCAGTTCTTC. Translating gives CASSLRWTSGSNEQFF.

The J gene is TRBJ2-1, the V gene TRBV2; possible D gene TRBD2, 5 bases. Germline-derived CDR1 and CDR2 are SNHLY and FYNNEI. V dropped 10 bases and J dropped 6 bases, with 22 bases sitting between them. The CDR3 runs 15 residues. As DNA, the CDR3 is TGTGCCACAAAAAAACCTCGCGGGCGAAGCAATGAGCAGTTCTTC. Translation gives CATKKPRGRSNEQFF.

Here the CDR3 DNA reads TGTGCCATCAGCACCCTGAGGACAGGCTATGGCTACACCTTC. Its translation: CAISTLRTGYGYTF. This rearrangement joins TRBV10-3 to TRBJ1-2; 7 nucleotides agree with TRBD1. This CDR3 has 14 amino acids. V dropped 6 bases and J dropped 4; count of bases not matched to a gene: 8. Looked up from germline, CDR1 is ENHRY and CDR2 is SYGVKD.

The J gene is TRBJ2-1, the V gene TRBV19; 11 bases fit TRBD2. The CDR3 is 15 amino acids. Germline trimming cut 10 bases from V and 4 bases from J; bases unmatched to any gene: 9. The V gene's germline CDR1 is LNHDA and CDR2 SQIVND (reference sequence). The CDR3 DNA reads TGTGCCACCTCCTCCGGGACTAGCGGTTACAATGAGCAGTTCTTC. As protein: CATSSGTSGYNEQFF.

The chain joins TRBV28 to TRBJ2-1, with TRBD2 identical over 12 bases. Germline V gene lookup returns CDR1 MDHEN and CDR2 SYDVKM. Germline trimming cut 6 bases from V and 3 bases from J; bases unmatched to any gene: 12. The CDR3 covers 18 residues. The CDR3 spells CASRETSEGLAGYNEQFF. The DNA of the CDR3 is TGTGCCAGCAGAGAAACTTCTGAGGGACTAGCGGGCTACAATGAGCAGTTCTTC.

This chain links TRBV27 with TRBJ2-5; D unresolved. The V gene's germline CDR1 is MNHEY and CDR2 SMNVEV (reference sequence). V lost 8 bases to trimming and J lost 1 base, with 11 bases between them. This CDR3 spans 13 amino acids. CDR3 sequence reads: CASRPWGQETQYF. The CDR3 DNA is TGTGCCAGCCGCCCCTGGGGCCAAGAGACCCAGTACTTC.

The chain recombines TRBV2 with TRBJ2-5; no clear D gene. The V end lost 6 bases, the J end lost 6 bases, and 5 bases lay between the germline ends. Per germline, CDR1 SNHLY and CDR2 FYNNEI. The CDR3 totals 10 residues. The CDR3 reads CASRVKTQYF. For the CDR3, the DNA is TGTGCCAGCAGGGTGAAGACCCAGTACTTC.